Here is one TCR beta chain with its context. What it binds is not known. The CDR3 spans 14 residues. CDR1 and CDR2 (germline): MDHEN, SYDVKM. Losses at the gene ends were 5 bases for V and 8 bases for J; bases not matched to a gene: 6. Every bit of the isolated RNA underwent reverse transcription, so sequencing read expressed TCRB transcripts. TCRdb keeps only in-frame clones here, not all; method: immunoSEQ multiplex PCR. The sample holds about 710,000 clones, around 15% seen once. The record originates from a study of beta chain features in type 1 diabetes. The study's findings and limits: Whatever favoring of shorter templates PCR might show would apply equally to patients and controls. All four CD4+ subsets from Type 1 diabetes patients carried moderately but significantly shorter TCRB CDR3s. Researchers reported that naive, central memory and Treg TCRB repertoires appeared more similar in patients than in healthy donors.

Source material: naive CD4+ T cells from blood. The chain employs TRBV28 and TRBJ1-4; 9 nucleotides line up with TRBD1. This clonotype was sampled from a man younger than 35 with type 1 diabetes. The CDR3 sequence is CASSITGGWEKLFF. The DNA of the CDR3 is TGTGCCAGCAGTATAACAGGGGGCTGGGAAAAACTGTTTTTT.